This T cell receptor beta chain was recorded in a study of Graves' ophthalmopathy and Graves' hyperthyroidism. Regarding the study as a whole: Using 13 signatures, a model distinguished ophthalmopathy from stable hyperthyroidism, reaching just under 90% sensitivity and roughly 80% specificity.

The hyperthyroidism patients, aged 18 to 65, had been newly diagnosed, with under 2 months' duration. Uncontrolled infections, other autoimmune diseases, pregnancy or lactation barred patients from enrollment. For this clonotype: Its antigen is unidentified.

The V end was cut by 1 base, the J end by 2 bases, with 10 bases between. Looked up from germline, CDR1 is SGHRS and CDR2 is YFSETQ. The CDR3 consists of 14 residues. Researchers took RNA transcripts and amplified TCR beta CDR3 regions from them. HTBI-primed first-round RT-PCR preceded second-round multiplex PCR. TCRdb used MiXCR to reprocess the multiplex PCR reads, holding one entry per CDR3 protein. The table has hundreds of thousands of distinct CDR3 sequences, approximately 22% seen once. This TCR was recovered from a woman younger than 35 with stable Graves' hyperthyroidism. Some clones in this sample may be carry-over from other donors' samples. The specimen was peripheral blood. This rearrangement joins TRBV5-1 to TRBJ2-7; D unresolved. The DNA of the CDR3 is TGCGCCAGCAGCTTGATCGGCGGCACCTACGAGCAGTACTTC. It codes for CASSLIGGTYEQYF.